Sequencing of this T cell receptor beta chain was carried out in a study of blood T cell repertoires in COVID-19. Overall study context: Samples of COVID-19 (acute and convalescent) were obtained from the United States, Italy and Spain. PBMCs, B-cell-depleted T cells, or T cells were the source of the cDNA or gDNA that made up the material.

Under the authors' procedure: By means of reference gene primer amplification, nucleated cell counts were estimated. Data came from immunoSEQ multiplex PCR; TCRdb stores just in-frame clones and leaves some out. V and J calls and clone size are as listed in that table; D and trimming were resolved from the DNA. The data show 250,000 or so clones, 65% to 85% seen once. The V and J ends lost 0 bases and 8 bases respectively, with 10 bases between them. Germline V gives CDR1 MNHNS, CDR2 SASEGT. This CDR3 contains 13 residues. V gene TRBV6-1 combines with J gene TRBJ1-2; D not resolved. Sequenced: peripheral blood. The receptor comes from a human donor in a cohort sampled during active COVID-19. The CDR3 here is CASSEALRGGYTF. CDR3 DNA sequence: TGTGCCAGCAGTGAAGCGCTACGAGGCGGCTACACCTTC.